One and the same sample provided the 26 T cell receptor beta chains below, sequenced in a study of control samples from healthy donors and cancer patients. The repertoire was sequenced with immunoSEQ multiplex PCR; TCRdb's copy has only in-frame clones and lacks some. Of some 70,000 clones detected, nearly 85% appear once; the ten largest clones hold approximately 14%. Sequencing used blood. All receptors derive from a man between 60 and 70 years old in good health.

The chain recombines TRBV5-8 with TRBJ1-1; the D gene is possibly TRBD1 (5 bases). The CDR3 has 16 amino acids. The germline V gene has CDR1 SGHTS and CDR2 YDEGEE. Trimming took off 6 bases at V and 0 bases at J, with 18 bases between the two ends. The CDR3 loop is CASNTGIGGMNTEAFF. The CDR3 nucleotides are TGTGCCAGCAATACAGGAATCGGGGGAATGAACACTGAAGCTTTCTTT.

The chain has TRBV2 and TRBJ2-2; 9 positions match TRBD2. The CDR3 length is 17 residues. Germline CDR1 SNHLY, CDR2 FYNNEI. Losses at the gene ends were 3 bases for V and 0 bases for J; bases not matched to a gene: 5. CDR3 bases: TGTGCCAGCAGTGATCCGCGGGAGGGCCCGAACACCGGGGAGCTGTTTTTT. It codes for CASSDPREGPNTGELFF.

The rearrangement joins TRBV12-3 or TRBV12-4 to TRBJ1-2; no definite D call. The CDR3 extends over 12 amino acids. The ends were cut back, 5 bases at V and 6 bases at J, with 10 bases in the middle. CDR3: CASSRGRNGYTF. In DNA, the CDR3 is TGTGCCAGCAGTCGGGGAAGGAATGGCTACACCTTC.

The CDR3 sequence: CASSQITGNTEAFF. For the CDR3, the DNA is TGTGCCAGCAGCCAAATCACAGGGAACACTGAAGCTTTCTTT. The rearrangement links TRBV5-5 to TRBJ1-1; a weak D match, TRBD1 (5 bases). This CDR3 has 14 amino acids. The V end was cut by 4 bases, the J end by 1 base, with 11 bases between. Germline V lookup: CDR1 SGHKS, CDR2 YYEKEE (reference sequence).

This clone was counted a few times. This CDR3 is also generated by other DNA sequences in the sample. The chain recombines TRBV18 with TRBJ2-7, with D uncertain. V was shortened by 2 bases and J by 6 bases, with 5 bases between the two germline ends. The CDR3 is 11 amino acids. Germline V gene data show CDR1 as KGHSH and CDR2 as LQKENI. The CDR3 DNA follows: TGTGCCAGCTCACCAGACCGCGAGCAGTACTTC. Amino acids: CASSPDREQYF.

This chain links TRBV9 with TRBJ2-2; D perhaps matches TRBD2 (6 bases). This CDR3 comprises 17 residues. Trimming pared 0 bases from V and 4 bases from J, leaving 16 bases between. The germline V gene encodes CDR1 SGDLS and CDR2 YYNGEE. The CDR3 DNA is TGTGCCAGCAGCGTAGCCGGGGGTGGGTATCGCACCGGGGAGCTGTTTTTT. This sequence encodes CASSVAGGGYRTGELFF.

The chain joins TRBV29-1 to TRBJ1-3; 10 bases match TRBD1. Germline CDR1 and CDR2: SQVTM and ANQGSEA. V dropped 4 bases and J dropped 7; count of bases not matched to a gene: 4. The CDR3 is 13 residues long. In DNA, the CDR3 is TGCAGCGTTGGACAGGGGGCACCCAACACCATATATTTT. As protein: CSVGQGAPNTIYF. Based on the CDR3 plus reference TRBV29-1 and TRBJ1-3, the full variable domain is SAVISQKPSRDICQRGTSLTIQCQVDSQVTMMFWYRQQPGQSLTLIATANQGSEATYESGFVIDKFPISRPNLTFSTLTVSNMSPEDSSIYLCSVGQGAPNTIYFGEGSWLTVV.

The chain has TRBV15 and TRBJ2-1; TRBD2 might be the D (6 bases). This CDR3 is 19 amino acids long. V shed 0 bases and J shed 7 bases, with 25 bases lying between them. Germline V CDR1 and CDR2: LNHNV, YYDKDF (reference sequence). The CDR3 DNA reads TGTGCCACCAGCAGAGATTATTTGAGCGGGCTATCCTCTACAAATGAGCAGTTCTTC. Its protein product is CATSRDYLSGLSSTNEQFF.

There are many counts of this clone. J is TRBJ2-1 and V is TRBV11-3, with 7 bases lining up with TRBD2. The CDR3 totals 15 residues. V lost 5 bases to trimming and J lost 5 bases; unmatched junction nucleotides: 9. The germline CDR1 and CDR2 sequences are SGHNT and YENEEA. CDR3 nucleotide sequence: TGTGCCAGCAGCCCCTGGGCGGGAGAGAACAATGAGCAGTTCTTC. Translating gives CASSPWAGENNEQFF.

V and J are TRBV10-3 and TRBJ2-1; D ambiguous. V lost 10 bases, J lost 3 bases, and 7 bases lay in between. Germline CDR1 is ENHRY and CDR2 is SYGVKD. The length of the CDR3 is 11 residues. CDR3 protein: CATLDYNEQFF. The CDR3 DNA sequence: TGTGCCACACTGGACTACAATGAGCAGTTCTTC.

CDR3 sequence (DNA): TGCGCCAGCAGCTTGGGAGGACAGGGGGGCGGGGAGACCCAGTACTTC. This encodes CASSLGGQGGGETQYF. The chain recombines TRBV5-1 with TRBJ2-5; 10 bases match TRBD1. V lost 0 bases, J lost 5 bases, and 7 bases stayed unmatched. CDR3 length: 16 residues. The germline V gene has CDR1 SGHRS and CDR2 YFSETQ.

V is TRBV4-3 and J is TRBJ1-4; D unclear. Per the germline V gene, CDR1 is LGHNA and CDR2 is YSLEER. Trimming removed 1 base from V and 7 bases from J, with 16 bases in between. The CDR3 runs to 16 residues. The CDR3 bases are TGCGCCAGCAGCCAAGGAACGTCAGGCGCCGGTGAAAAACTGTTTTTT. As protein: CASSQGTSGAGEKLFF.

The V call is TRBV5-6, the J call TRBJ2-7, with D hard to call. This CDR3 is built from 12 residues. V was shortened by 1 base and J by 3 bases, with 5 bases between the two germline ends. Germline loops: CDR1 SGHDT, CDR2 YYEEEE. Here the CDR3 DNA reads TGTGCCAGCAGCTTGCGGCACTACGAGCAGTACTTC. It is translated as CASSLRHYEQYF.

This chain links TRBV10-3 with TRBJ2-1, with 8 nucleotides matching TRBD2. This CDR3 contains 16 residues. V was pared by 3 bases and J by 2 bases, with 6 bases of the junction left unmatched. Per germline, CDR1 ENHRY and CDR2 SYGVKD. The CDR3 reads CAISDSGLAAYNEQFF. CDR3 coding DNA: TGTGCCATCAGTGATTCCGGACTAGCTGCCTACAATGAGCAGTTCTTC.

The CDR3 coding sequence is TGTGCCAGCAGGGCCTCGGGTCAAGAGACCCAGTACTTC. Translation: CASRASGQETQYF. The chain uses TRBV6-6 and TRBJ2-5; D gene unclear. The CDR3 consists of 13 residues. Germline V gene lookup returns CDR1 MNHNY and CDR2 SVGAGI (reference sequence). V shed 6 bases and J shed 2 bases, with 10 bases lying between them.

In nucleotides, the CDR3 is TGTGCCAGTAGTGACCAGGGGGGGTACGAGCAGTACTTC. This gives the protein CASSDQGGYEQYF. V and J are TRBV19 and TRBJ2-7, with D perhaps assigned TRBD1 or TRBD2 (7 bases each). The CDR3 extends over 13 amino acids. Germline CDR1 LNHDA, CDR2 SQIVND (reference sequence). With 5 bases removed from V and 4 bases from J, the gap between germline ends came to 12 bases. Variable domain in full (rest from reference TRBV19 and TRBJ2-7): DGGITQSPKYLFRKEGQNVTLSCEQNLNHDAMYWYRQDPGQGLRLIYYSQIVNDFQKGDIAEGYSVSREKKESFPLTVTSAQKNPTAFYLCASSDQGGYEQYFGPGTRLTVT.

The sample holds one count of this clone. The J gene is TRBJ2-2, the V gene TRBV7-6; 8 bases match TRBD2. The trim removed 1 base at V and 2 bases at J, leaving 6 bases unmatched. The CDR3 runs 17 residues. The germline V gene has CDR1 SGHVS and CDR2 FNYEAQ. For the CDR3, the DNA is TGTGCCAGCAGCTTAGTGGGAGCGGGAGTTAACACCGGGGAGCTGTTTTTT. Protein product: CASSLVGAGVNTGELFF.

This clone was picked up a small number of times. The CDR3 nucleotides are TGTGCCGTGGGTTTATGGGGGGGCAATCAGCCCCAGCATTTT. It codes for CAVGLWGGNQPQHF. The chain has TRBV6-5 and TRBJ1-5; possible D gene TRBD1, 5 bases. V was cut by 11 bases and J by 2 bases, with 16 bases left in between. Germline V gene data show CDR1 as MNHEY and CDR2 as SVGAGI. This CDR3 has 14 amino acids.

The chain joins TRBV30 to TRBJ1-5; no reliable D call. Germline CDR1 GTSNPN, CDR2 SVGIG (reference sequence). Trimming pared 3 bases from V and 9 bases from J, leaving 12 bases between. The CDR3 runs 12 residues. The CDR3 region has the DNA TGTGCCTGGAGGGGAATAGAACCGCCCCAGCATTTT. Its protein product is CAWRGIEPPQHF.

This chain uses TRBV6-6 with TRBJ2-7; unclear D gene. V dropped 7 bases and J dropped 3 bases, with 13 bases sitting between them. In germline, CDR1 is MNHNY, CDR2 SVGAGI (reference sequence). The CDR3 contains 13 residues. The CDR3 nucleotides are TGTGCCAGCACTTTCCGGACCGGCTACGAGCAGTACTTC. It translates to CASTFRTGYEQYF.

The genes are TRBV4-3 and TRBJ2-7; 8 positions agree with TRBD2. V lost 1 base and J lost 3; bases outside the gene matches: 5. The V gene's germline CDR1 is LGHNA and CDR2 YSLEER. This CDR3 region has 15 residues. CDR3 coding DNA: TGCGCCAGCAGCCAAGGGACGGGAGGGTACTACGAGCAGTACTTC. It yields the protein CASSQGTGGYYEQYF.

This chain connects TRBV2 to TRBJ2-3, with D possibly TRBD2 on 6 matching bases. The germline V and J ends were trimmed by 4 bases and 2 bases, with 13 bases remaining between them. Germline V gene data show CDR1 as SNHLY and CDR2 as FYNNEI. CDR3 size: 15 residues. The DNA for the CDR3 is TGTGCCAGCAGTGTGACCGGGACTTACACAGATACGCAGTATTTT. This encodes CASSVTGTYTDTQYF.

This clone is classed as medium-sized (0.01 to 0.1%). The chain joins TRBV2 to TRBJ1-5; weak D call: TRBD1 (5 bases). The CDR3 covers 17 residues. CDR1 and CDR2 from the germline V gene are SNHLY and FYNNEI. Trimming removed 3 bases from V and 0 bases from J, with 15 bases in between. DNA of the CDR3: TGTGCCAGCAGTGAGGGGTGGGGCTGGTATAGCAATCAGCCCCAGCATTTT. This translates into CASSEGWGWYSNQPQHF.

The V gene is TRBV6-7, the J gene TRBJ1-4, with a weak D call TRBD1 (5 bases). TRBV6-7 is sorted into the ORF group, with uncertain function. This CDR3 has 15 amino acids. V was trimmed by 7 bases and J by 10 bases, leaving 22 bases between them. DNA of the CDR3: TGTGCCAGCATCGGAGAGTCTCAGGGAAGGATAAAACTGTTTTTT. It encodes CASIGESQGRIKLFF.

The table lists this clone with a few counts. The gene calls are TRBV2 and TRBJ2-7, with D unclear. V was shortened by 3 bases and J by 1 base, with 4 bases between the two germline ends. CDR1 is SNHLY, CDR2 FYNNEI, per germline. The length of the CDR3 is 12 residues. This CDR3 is CASSESSYEQYF. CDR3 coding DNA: TGTGCCAGCAGTGAGAGTTCCTACGAGCAGTACTTC.

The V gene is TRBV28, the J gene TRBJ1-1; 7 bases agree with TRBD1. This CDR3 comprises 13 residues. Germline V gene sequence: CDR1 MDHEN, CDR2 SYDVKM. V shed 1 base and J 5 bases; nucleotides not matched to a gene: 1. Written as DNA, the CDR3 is TGTGCCAGCAGTTTATTGGACAGGACTGAAGCTTTCTTT. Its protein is CASSLLDRTEAFF.